Reported below is one T cell receptor beta chain. Generated by immunoSEQ multiplex PCR, the TCRdb table keeps only in-frame clones and is missing some. This table has around 29,000 clones, 94% appearing once. These data come from a study of lymphopenia after photon versus proton radiotherapy. With 4 bases clipped from V and 9 bases from J, the junction kept 21 bases outside the gene matches. This CDR3 spans 18 amino acids. Germline CDR1 reads SGHDT; CDR2 reads YYEEEE. This sequence was found in a woman in her 50s with cholangiocarcinoma. The sample here was peripheral blood, taken from a patient treated with photon-based radiotherapy. The chain couples TRBV5-6 to TRBJ2-1; TRBD1 matches 8 bases. This chain's CDR3 is CASSPMTGALPQGGEQFF. The CDR3 region has the DNA TGTGCCAGCAGCCCGATGACAGGGGCTCTTCCCCAGGGGGGTGAGCAGTTCTTC.